Listed here are 5 T cell receptor beta chains from one sample, sequenced in a study of CD4 T cell repertoires in COVID-19. Clones were sequenced by immunoSEQ multiplex PCR, and TCRdb holds only the in-frame ones, with some missing. The sample lists some 24,000 clones, about 94% occurring once. No culture step preceded sequencing of the ex vivo isolated memory T cells. The sample consisted of circulating follicular helper CD4+ T cells (cTfh) from blood, taken before the COVID-19 pandemic. These receptors originate from a human donor who had COVID-19.

This clone came up once. The chain is built from TRBV7-2 and TRBJ2-3; 9 bases fit TRBD2. Germline-derived CDR1 and CDR2 are SGHTA and FQGNSA. J lost 1 base, V lost 3 bases, and 11 bases had no gene match. The CDR3 length is 18 residues. For the CDR3, the DNA is TGTGCCAGCAGCTTCGGCAGCTTTAGCGGGAGTGGCACAGATACGCAGTATTTT. It translates to CASSFGSFSGSGTDTQYF.

The chain recombines TRBV5-6 with TRBJ2-3; TRBD2 agrees at 9 bases. Per germline, CDR1 SGHDT and CDR2 YYEEEE. Germline trimming cut 0 bases from V and 8 bases from J; bases unmatched to any gene: 4. There are 14 residues in the CDR3. Here the CDR3 reads CASSLGLAAVTQYF. The CDR3 DNA is TGTGCCAGCAGCTTGGGACTAGCGGCAGTTACGCAGTATTTT.

V gene TRBV5-1 combines with J gene TRBJ2-2; 8 bases fit TRBD1. J gave up 7 bases and V 7 bases, and 18 bases lay outside the gene matches. The germline CDR1 and CDR2 sequences are SGHRS and YFSETQ. CDR3 length: 17 residues. The CDR3: CASRTQVIQGASGELFF. CDR3 in DNA: TGCGCCAGCCGAACGCAAGTGATCCAGGGGGCTAGCGGGGAGCTGTTTTTT.

The chain carries TRBV6-1 and TRBJ2-3; 7 bases match TRBD1. The J segment lost 7 bases and the V segment lost 4 bases, leaving 2 bases of the junction unmatched. The CDR3 is 12 amino acids. Germline V CDR1 and CDR2: MNHNS, SASEGT. CDR3 loop: CASSGTGYTQYF. The CDR3, as DNA: TGTGCCAGCAGTGGGACAGGCTATACGCAGTATTTT.

The CDR3 loop reads CASSIVSTEQFF. The CDR3 DNA is TGTGCCAGTAGTATAGTTAGTACTGAGCAGTTCTTC. This chain joins TRBV19 and TRBJ2-1; no firm D call. Germline CDR1 and CDR2: LNHDA and SQIVND (reference sequence). Trimming took off 1 base at V and 9 bases at J, with 7 bases between the two ends. The CDR3 contains 12 residues. Based on the CDR3 plus reference TRBV19 and TRBJ2-1, the full variable domain is DGGITQSPKYLFRKEGQNVTLSCEQNLNHDAMYWYRQDPGQGLRLIYYSQIVNDFQKGDIAEGYSVSREKKESFPLTVTSAQKNPTAFYLCASSIVSTEQFFGPGTRLTVL.